This TCR beta chain derives from a study of blood T cell repertoires in COVID-19. The CDR3 sequence is 15 residues long. Trimming shortened V by 5 bases and J by 8 bases, and 18 bases separated the two germline ends. The germline CDR1 and CDR2 sequences are MNHEY and SVGAGI. Using immunoSEQ multiplex PCR, the repertoire was profiled, and TCRdb retains in-frame clones only, with some absent. Of around 100,000 clones listed, approximately 89% are singletons. The rearrangement links TRBV6-5 to TRBJ1-4; D perhaps matches TRBD1 (6 bases). Sequenced material: peripheral blood. The source is a human donor with acute or convalescent COVID-19. The donor label of this sample is uncertain. Here the CDR3 DNA reads TGTGCCAGCAGTAGGACAGAGCTTCGCATGGAAAAACTGTTTTTT. Its translation is CASSRTELRMEKLFF.